This TCR beta chain was sequenced for a study of blood T cell repertoires in COVID-19. Background on the study: Samples representing acute and convalescent COVID-19 were sourced from the United States, Italy and Spain.

The V end lost 2 bases, the J end lost 3 bases, and 18 bases lay between the germline ends. CDR1 and CDR2 (germline): MNHEY, SMNVEV (reference sequence). The CDR3 sequence is 17 residues long. The assay was immunoSEQ multiplex PCR, and TCRdb's table has in-frame clones only and misses some. The data show around 230,000 clones, approximately 86% seen once. This rearrangement joins TRBV27 to TRBJ2-3, with D possibly TRBD1 on 5 matching bases. This clonotype originated in a young man with acute COVID-19. Material: PBMCs or T cells enriched from blood (not recorded which). CDR3 nucleotide sequence: TGTGCCAGCAGTTTACAAGGTTCGGTTAGGGGAACAGATACGCAGTATTTT. Its translation: CASSLQGSVRGTDTQYF.